This TCR beta chain is from a study of cytomegalovirus exposure and HLA in healthy donors. V gave up 3 bases and J gave up 0 bases, with 9 bases separating them. CDR1 is MDHEN, CDR2 SYDVKM, per germline. The CDR3 runs 15 residues. Broader study findings: Within an earlier analysis, most TCR beta V segments proved productive either about 87% or about 30% of the time. A few chains tied to CMV proved CMV antigen-specific in vitro.

The study ran its PCR with 60 Vbeta and 13 Jbeta primers. Libraries were prepared by immunoSEQ multiplex PCR; TCRdb keeps only in-frame clonotypes and omits some of them. The sample includes tens of thousands of clones, over 65% of them seen just once. As for this clone: Its specificity is unknown.

The sample comprised PBMCs. This TCR came from a man younger than 45 in good health and CMV-seronegative. The genes are TRBV28 and TRBJ1-3; the D is unclear. CDR3 coding DNA: TGTGCCAGCAGTTTTCATGCCGGCTCTGGAAACACCATATATTTT. Amino acids: CASSFHAGSGNTIYF.